This T cell receptor beta chain was identified during a study of OX40 agonist ivuxolimab in advanced cancers. Study-level background: Mean age roughly 65 years, range 23 to 79; just over 80% male. A history of anti-PD-1, anti-PD-L1 or anti-CTLA-4 therapy was acceptable, and 40% had some.

As concerns this clone: What it binds is not known.

Germline loops: CDR1 MGHRA, CDR2 YSYEKL. This CDR3 contains 16 residues. The ends lost 1 base at V and 9 bases at J; junction bases unmatched: 9. Here immunoSEQ multiplex PCR was the method, and the copy in TCRdb shows in-frame clones only, minus some. In the table there are approximately 29,000 clones, almost 80% of which are singletons. General study results and limits: The CD4+ and CD8+ T cells in the blood had expanded clonally by week 6 at 0.1 to 3.0 mg/kg. Expanded clones were, on average, more numerous among CD8+ T cells than CD4+.

The material sequenced was CD4+ or CD8+ T cells sorted from blood, taken in a trial of the OX40 agonist ivuxolimab. The clonotype originates from an adult with an advanced solid tumor such as melanoma, head and neck, liver or kidney cancer. The rearrangement joins TRBV4-1 to TRBJ1-5, with 10 nucleotides matching TRBD1. In DNA form, the CDR3 reads TGCGCCAGCAGCCAAGTCGTGGGACAGGGGATCCGGCCCCAGCATTTT. Protein: CASSQVVGQGIRPQHF.